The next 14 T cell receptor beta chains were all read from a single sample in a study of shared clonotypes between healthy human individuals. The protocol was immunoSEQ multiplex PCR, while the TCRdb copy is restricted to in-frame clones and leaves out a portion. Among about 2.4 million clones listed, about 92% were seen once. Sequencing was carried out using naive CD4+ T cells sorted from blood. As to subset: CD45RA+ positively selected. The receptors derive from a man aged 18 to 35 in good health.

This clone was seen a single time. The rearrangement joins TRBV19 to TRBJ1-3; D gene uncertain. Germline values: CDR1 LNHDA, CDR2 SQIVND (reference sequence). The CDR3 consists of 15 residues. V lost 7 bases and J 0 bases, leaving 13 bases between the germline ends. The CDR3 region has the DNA TGTGCCAGTACCATATCCCCACTCTCTGGAAACACCATATATTTT. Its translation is CASTISPLSGNTIYF. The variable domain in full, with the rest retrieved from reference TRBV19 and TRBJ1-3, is DGGITQSPKYLFRKEGQNVTLSCEQNLNHDAMYWYRQDPGQGLRLIYYSQIVNDFQKGDIAEGYSVSREKKESFPLTVTSAQKNPTAFYLCASTISPLSGNTIYFGEGSWLTVV.

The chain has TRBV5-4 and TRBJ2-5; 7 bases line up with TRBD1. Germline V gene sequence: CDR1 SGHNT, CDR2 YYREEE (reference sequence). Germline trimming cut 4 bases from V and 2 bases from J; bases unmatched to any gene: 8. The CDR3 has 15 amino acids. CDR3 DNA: TGTGCCAGCAGCCCCCGGTCGGGACAGCAAGAGACCCAGTACTTC. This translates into CASSPRSGQQETQYF.

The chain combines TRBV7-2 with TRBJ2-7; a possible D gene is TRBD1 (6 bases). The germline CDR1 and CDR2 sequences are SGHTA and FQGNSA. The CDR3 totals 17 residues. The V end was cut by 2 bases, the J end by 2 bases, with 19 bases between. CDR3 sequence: CASSLKGVSLVAYEQYF. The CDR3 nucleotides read TGTGCCAGCAGCTTAAAGGGGGTCAGCCTTGTAGCCTACGAGCAGTACTTC.

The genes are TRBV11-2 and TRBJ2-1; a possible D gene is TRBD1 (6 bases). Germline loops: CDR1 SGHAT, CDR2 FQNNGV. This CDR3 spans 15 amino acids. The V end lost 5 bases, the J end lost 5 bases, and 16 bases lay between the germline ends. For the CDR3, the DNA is TGTGCCAGCAGCCCCCCACAGGGAACGAACAATGAGCAGTTCTTC. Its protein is CASSPPQGTNNEQFF.

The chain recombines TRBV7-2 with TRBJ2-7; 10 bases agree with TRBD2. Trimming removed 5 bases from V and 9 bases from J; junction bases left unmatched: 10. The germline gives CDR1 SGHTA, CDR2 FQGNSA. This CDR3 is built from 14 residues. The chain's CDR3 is CASSPGLAGAGQYF. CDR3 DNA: TGTGCCAGCAGCCCGGGGCTAGCGGGAGCTGGGCAGTACTTC.

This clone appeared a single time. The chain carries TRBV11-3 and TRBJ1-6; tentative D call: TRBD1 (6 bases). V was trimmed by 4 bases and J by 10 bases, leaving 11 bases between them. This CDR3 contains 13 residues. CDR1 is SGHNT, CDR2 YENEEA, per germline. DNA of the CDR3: TGTGCCAGCAGCTCGGGGACAACATCACCCCTCCACTTT. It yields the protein CASSSGTTSPLHF.

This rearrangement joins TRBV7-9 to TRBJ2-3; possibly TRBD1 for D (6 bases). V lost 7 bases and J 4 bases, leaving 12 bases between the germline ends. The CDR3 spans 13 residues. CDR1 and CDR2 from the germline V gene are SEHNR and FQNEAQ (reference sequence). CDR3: CASTWGRADTQYF. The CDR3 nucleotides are TGTGCCAGCACCTGGGGGCGAGCAGATACGCAGTATTTT.

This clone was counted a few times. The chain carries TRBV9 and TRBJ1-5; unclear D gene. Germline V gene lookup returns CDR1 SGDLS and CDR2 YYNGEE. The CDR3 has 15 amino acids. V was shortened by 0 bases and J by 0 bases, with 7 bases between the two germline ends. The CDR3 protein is CASSVGKDSNQPQHF. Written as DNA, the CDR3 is TGTGCCAGCAGCGTAGGGAAGGATAGCAATCAGCCCCAGCATTTT. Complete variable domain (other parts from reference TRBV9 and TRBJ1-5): DSGVTQTPKHLITATGQRVTLRCSPRSGDLSVYWYQQSLDQGLQFLIQYYNGEERAKGNILERFSAQQFPDLHSELNLSSLELGDSALYFCASSVGKDSNQPQHFGDGTRLSIL.

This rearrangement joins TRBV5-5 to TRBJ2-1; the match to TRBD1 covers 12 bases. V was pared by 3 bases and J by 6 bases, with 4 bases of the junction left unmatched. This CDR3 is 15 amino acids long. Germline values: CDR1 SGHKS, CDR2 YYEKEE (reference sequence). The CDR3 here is CASSWGQGAGNEQFF. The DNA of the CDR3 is TGTGCCAGCAGCTGGGGACAGGGGGCTGGCAATGAGCAGTTCTTC.

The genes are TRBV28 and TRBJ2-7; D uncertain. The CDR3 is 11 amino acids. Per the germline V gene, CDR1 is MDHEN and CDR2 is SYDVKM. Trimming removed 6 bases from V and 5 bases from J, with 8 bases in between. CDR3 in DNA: TGTGCCAGCAGACGGTTCGACGAGCAGTACTTC. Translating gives CASRRFDEQYF. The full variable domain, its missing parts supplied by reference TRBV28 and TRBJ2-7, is DVKVTQSSRYLVKRTGEKVFLECVQDMDHENMFWYRQDPGLGLRLIYFSYDVKMKEKGDIPEGYSVSREKKERFSLILESASTNQTSMYLCASRRFDEQYFGPGTRLTVT.

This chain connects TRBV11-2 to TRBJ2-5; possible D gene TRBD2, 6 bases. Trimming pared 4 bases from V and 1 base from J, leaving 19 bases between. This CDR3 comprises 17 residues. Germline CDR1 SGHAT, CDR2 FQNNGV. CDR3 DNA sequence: TGTGCCAGCAGCTGGCGGGGCCGCCGGGGTTTCCAAGAGACCCAGTACTTC. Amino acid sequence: CASSWRGRRGFQETQYF. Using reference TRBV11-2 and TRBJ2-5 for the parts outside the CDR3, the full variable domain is EAGVAQSPRYKIIEKRQSVAFWCNPISGHATLYWYQQILGQGPKLLIQFQNNGVVDDSQLPKDRFSAERLKGVDSTLKIQPAKLEDSAVYLCASSWRGRRGFQETQYFGPGTRLLVL.

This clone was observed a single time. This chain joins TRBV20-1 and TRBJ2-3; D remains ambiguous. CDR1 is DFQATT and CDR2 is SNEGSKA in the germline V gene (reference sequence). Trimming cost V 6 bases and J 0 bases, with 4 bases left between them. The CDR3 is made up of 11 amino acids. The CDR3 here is CSAPSTDTQYF. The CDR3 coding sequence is TGCAGTGCCCCTAGCACAGATACGCAGTATTTT.

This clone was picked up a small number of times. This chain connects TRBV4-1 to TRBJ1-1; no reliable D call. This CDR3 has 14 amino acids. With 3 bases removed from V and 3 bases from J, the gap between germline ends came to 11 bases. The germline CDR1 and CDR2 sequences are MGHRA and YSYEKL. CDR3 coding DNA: TGCGCCAGCAGCCAGGCGAGTCAGGACACTGAAGCTTTCTTT. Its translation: CASSQASQDTEAFF.

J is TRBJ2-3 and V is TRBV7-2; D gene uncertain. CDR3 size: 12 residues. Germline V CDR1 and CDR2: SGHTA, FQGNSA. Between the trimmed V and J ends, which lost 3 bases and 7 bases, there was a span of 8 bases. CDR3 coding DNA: TGTGCCAGCAGCTTTGGGTGGAATACGCAGTATTTT. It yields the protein CASSFGWNTQYF.